A selection of T cell receptor beta chains follows, all from one sample in a study of PD-1 blockade in classical Hodgkin lymphoma. TCRdb keeps only in-frame clones here, not all; method: immunoSEQ multiplex PCR. This table holds over 50,000 clones, around nine tenths found once. Material: peripheral blood mononuclear cells (PBMCs), obtained before the fourth cycle of nivolumab. All receptors derive from a human donor with classical Hodgkin lymphoma. CDR3s include the opening cysteine and the closing phenylalanine or tryptophan. D genes are given only for firm matches. For some rows the clone size is stated as once, few or many, or as a class when expanded; others skip it.

size	J	length	D	V	DNA	CDR3
once	TRBJ2-2	15	TRBD1	TRBV7-9	TGTGCCAGCAGACAGGGACAGGGGGTTACCGGGGAGCTGTTTTTT	CASRQGQGVTGELFF
-	TRBJ2-1	14	TRBD2	TRBV11-2	TGTGCCAGCCTGGGGACTAGCACTTGGAATGAGCAGTTCTTC	CASLGTSTWNEQFF
once	TRBJ2-5	15	-	TRBV5-1	TGCGCCAGCAGCTTGGAAGGTTCTGGGAAGGAGACCCAGTACTTC	CASSLEGSGKETQYF
-	TRBJ2-5	13	-	TRBV5-4	TGTGCCAGCAGGCGGACTGTTCAAGAGACCCAGTACTTC	CASRRTVQETQYF
-	TRBJ2-2	16	-	TRBV14	TGTGCCAGCAGCCAAGTAATTGGCCTTGGGACCGGGGAGCTGTTTTTT	CASSQVIGLGTGELFF
-	TRBJ1-3	14	-	TRBV6-5	TGTGCCAGCAGTCCCGGGGGGGGGAGAAACACCATATATTTT	CASSPGGGRNTIYF
-	TRBJ1-2	12	-	TRBV5-1	TGCGCCAGCAGCGAACCGGGAGGAGGCTACACCTTC	CASSEPGGGYTF
-	TRBJ1-2	12	-	TRBV29-1	TGCAGCGTTGGGGACACCTACTATGGCTACACCTTC	CSVGDTYYGYTF
-	TRBJ1-5	17	-	TRBV5-1	TGCGCCAGCAGAACCGGGACAATGAGTTATAGCAATCAGCCCCAGCATTTT	CASRTGTMSYSNQPQHF
once	TRBJ2-7	15	-	TRBV6-1	TGTGCCAGCAGTGTGGAGGTCGGTAGGCCGCCCGAGCAGTACTTC	CASSVEVGRPPEQYF
-	TRBJ1-1	14	TRBD1	TRBV5-1	TGCGCCAGCAGCCCACAGGGGGGGGGCACTGAAGCTTTCTTT	CASSPQGGGTEAFF
-	TRBJ2-2	15	TRBD1	TRBV7-3	TGTGCCAGCAGAGGACAGGGCGCATACACCGGGGAGCTGTTTTTT	CASRGQGAYTGELFF
-	TRBJ2-1	17	TRBD2	TRBV5-1	TGCGCCAGCAGCCCCGCCCCGGGCGGGGGGAGTGGGAATGAGCAGTTCTTC	CASSPAPGGGSGNEQFF
-	TRBJ1-3	14	-	TRBV30	TGTGCCTGGAGCCCTCCGGCCTCTGGAAACACCATATATTTT	CAWSPPASGNTIYF
-	TRBJ1-1	16	TRBD1	TRBV5-4	TGTGCCAGCAGCCCCTGGACAGGGAAGGTTAACACTGAAGCTTTCTTT	CASSPWTGKVNTEAFF
-	TRBJ2-5	16	TRBD2	TRBV2	TGTGCCAGCAGTGAATGGACTAGCGGGGGACAAGAGACCCAGTACTTC	CASSEWTSGGQETQYF
-	TRBJ1-5	19	-	TRBV5-1	TGCGCCAGCAGGCTTGGGGACTCGGAGGGGACTATGGGCAATCAGCCCCAGCATTTT	CASRLGDSEGTMGNQPQHF
-	TRBJ2-3	14	-	TRBV5-1	TGCGCCAGCAGCCCCACAGGCACCGGAGATACGCAGTATTTT	CASSPTGTGDTQYF
-	TRBJ1-2	12	TRBD1	TRBV29-1	TGCAGCACGAGGACAGGGGTCTATGGCTACACCTTC	CSTRTGVYGYTF
-	TRBJ1-5	13	-	TRBV2	TGTGCCAGCAGGGACTATAGCAATCAGCCCCAGCATTTT	CASRDYSNQPQHF
-	TRBJ2-7	14	-	TRBV5-1	TGCGCCAGCAGCTTGATCCCGAGCTCCTACGAGCAGTACTTC	CASSLIPSSYEQYF
-	TRBJ2-3	14	-	TRBV5-1	TGCGCCAGCAGCTTGGCCTTACAGCCAGATACGCAGTATTTT	CASSLALQPDTQYF
once	TRBJ1-5	15	-	TRBV19	TGTGCCAGTAGTATAGATAACCTCGGCCTTAATCCCCAGCATTTT	CASSIDNLGLNPQHF
-	TRBJ2-5	12	-	TRBV6-6	TGTGCCAGCAGCCCTGACCAAGAGACCCAGTACTTC	CASSPDQETQYF
-	TRBJ2-7	15	TRBD2	TRBV29-1	TGCAGCGTTGGGCTAACTAGCGGGGGGATCTACGAGCAGTACTTC	CSVGLTSGGIYEQYF
-	TRBJ1-6	14	-	TRBV6-5	TGTGCCAGCAGCCACCGGGAGAGGTTTTCACCCCTCCACTTT	CASSHRERFSPLHF
-	TRBJ2-7	14	-	TRBV29-1	TGCAGCGTTGAGGGGGCGGGTGTCTCCTACGAGCAGTACTTC	CSVEGAGVSYEQYF
-	TRBJ2-7	13	TRBD1	TRBV6-1	TGTGCCAGCTACGCTCGGGCAGGGGGCGAGCAGTACTTC	CASYARAGGEQYF
-	TRBJ1-2	13	-	TRBV11-2	TGTGCCAGCAACCAAGGAACACCCGGAGGCTACACCTTC	CASNQGTPGGYTF
-	TRBJ2-3	12	-	TRBV5-1	TGCGCCAGCAGCTTACTGACAGATACGCAGTATTTT	CASSLLTDTQYF
-	TRBJ2-1	15	-	TRBV18	TGTGCCAGCTCACCGTTAAAGCCCGAGTACAATGAGCAGTTCTTC	CASSPLKPEYNEQFF
-	TRBJ2-7	15	-	TRBV5-1	TGCGCCAGCAGCCTCGAGGAGGGGGGAACCTACGAGCAGTACTTC	CASSLEEGGTYEQYF
-	TRBJ2-3	15	-	TRBV28	TGTGCCAGCAGTGACTCGAGCGTGGGAGCAGGCACGCAGTATTTT	CASSDSSVGAGTQYF
-	TRBJ1-1	14	-	TRBV5-1	TGCGCCAGCAGCTTGGCCCCAGCGAACACTGAAGCTTTCTTT	CASSLAPANTEAFF
-	TRBJ1-5	14	-	TRBV28	TGTGCCAGCAGACGGGCTGGGAGCAATCAGCCCCAGCATTTT	CASRRAGSNQPQHF
-	TRBJ2-3	16	TRBD2	TRBV18	TGTGCCAGCTCACCAAGGCTAGCGGGAGCGGCAGATACGCAGTATTTT	CASSPRLAGAADTQYF
once	TRBJ2-7	13	-	TRBV29-1	TGCAGCGTTAAGCCGGACGAGACCTACGAGCAGTACTTC	CSVKPDETYEQYF
-	TRBJ1-6	15	TRBD1	TRBV5-1	TGCGCCAGCAGCGGTACAGGGGACCCTAATTCACCCCTCCACTTT	CASSGTGDPNSPLHF
-	TRBJ1-5	13	-	TRBV5-1	TGCGCCAGCAGCTTGGAGGGTACTCAGCCCCAGCATTTT	CASSLEGTQPQHF
-	TRBJ1-4	14	TRBD1	TRBV7-9	TGTGCCAGCAGCTCCGGACAGGGAGGTGAAAAACTGTTTTTT	CASSSGQGGEKLFF
-	TRBJ1-1	14	TRBD1	TRBV5-1	TGCGCCAGCGCGTATACAGGGGGCGGACCTGAAGCTTTCTTT	CASAYTGGGPEAFF
-	TRBJ2-7	16	TRBD2	TRBV5-1	TGCGCCAGCAGCCCACGGGGGGAGTCCAGCTCCTACGAGCAGTACTTC	CASSPRGESSSYEQYF
medium-sized	TRBJ1-2	13	-	TRBV9	TGTGCCAGCAGCGTTGGGCAGTCGGGTGGCTACACCTTC	CASSVGQSGGYTF
-	TRBJ1-2	14	-	TRBV5-5	TGTGCCAGCAGCTTTCCTGGCGGTGCCTATGGCTACACCTTC	CASSFPGGAYGYTF
few	TRBJ1-1	13	TRBD1	TRBV6-6	TGTGCCAGCAGTTCTTGGGGACAGGGTGCAGCTTTCTTT	CASSSWGQGAAFF
-	TRBJ1-6	14	-	TRBV30	TGTGCCTGGAGAAGGGACTCCTATAATTCACCCCTCCACTTT	CAWRRDSYNSPLHF
few	TRBJ1-4	13	TRBD1	TRBV5-1	TGCGCCAGCAGCTTGGGACAGGGGGAAAAACTGTTTTTT	CASSLGQGEKLFF
-	TRBJ1-5	14	TRBD1	TRBV12-5	TGTGCTAGTGGCCCTGGGACAGCCAATCAGCCCCAGCATTTT	CASGPGTANQPQHF
few	TRBJ1-5	16	-	TRBV5-1	TGCGCCAGCAGCTTTCGATTTGCATGGAGCGGTCAGCCCCAGCATTTT	CASSFRFAWSGQPQHF